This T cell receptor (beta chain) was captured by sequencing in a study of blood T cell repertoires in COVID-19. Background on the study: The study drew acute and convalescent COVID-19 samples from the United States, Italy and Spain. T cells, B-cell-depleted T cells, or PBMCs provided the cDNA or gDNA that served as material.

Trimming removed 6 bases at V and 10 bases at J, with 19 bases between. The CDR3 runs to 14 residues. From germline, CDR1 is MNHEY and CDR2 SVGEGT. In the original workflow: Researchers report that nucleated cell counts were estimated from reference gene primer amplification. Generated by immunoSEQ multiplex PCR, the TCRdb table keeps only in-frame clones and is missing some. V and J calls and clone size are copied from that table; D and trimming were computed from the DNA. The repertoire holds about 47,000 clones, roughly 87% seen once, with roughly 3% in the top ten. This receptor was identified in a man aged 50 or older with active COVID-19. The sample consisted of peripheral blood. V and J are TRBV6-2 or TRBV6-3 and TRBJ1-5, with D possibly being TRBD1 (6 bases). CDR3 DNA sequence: TGTGCCAGCAGCCAGGGGAATCAGCCAGATCCCCAGCATTTT. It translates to CASSQGNQPDPQHF.